This T cell receptor beta chain was captured by sequencing in a study of blood T cell repertoires in COVID-19. Trimming left V 8 bases short and J 0 bases short, with 22 bases between. The CDR3 has 18 amino acids. Germline loops: CDR1 SGHVS, CDR2 FNYEAQ. Here immunoSEQ multiplex PCR was the method, and the copy in TCRdb shows in-frame clones only, minus some. The data hold some 99,000 clones, with around 82% observed a single time. The sequence was obtained from a woman between 45 and 60 years old with acute or convalescent COVID-19. The chain employs TRBV7-6 and TRBJ1-4; D uncertain. The source material was peripheral blood. The CDR3 sequence is CASSPRAGGRATNEKLFF. The CDR3 nucleotides read TGTGCCAGCTCCCCTAGGGCGGGCGGAAGGGCAACTAATGAAAAACTGTTTTTT.